Listed here are 3 T cell receptor beta chains from one sample, sequenced in a study of blood T cell repertoires in COVID-19 (dated by TCRdb to about 2020). Libraries were constructed by the immunoSEQ multiplex PCR assay. Drawn from immuneACCESS, this table holds only the in-frame rearrangements with V and J called that TCRdb kept. Clones are partly lost; checked studies trace under half to an unresolved V gene and leave the rest unexplained. Across this sample there are about 160,000 clones, with approximately 81% seen only once. The ten largest clones capture over 5% of the sample. Sample: peripheral blood. These receptors originate from a woman between 50 and 59 years old with COVID-19, enrolled during active disease.

Of note for this clone: One end of the junction is discordant with germline, which a read error may explain. V gene TRBV5-4 combines with J gene TRBJ2-2; 16 bases line up with TRBD2. The CDR3 is made up of 15 amino acids. Germline values: CDR1 SGHNT, CDR2 YYREEE (reference sequence). CDR3 sequence (DNA): TGCGTAGGGACTAGCGGGGGGGCAAACACCGGGGAGCTGTTTTTT. It specifies CVGTSGGANTGELFF. Drawing the rest from reference TRBV5-4 and TRBJ2-2, the complete variable domain is ETGVTQSPTHLIKTRGQQVTLRCSSQSGHNTVSWYQQALGQGPQFIFQYYREEENGRGNFPPRFSGLQFPNYSSELNVNALELDDSALYLCVGTSGGANTGELFFGEGSRLTVL.

Remarks on this clone: A read error may be the cause here, since a much bigger clone is one base away. Other DNA sequences in the sample encode the same CDR3. The chain has TRBV7-9 and TRBJ1-2; D may be TRBD1 (6 bases). Germline-derived CDR1 and CDR2 are SEHNR and FQNEAQ (reference sequence). The CDR3 contains 13 residues. With 2 bases removed from V and 2 bases from J, the gap between germline ends came to 6 bases. Here the CDR3 reads CASSLQGNYGYTF. In DNA form, the CDR3 reads TGTGCCAGCAGCTTACAGGGGAACTATGGCTACACCTTC.

The rearrangement joins TRBV10-3 to TRBJ2-2, with TRBD1 identical over 7 bases. The germline CDR1 and CDR2 sequences are ENHRY and SYGVKD. The CDR3 sequence is 15 residues long. The V segment lost 7 bases and the J segment 2 bases; nucleotides outside the gene matches: 7. CDR3 region: CAIIKGAINTGELFF. In DNA form, the CDR3 reads TGTGCCATCATTAAGGGGGCGATAAACACCGGGGAGCTGTTTTTT.